The source of this T cell receptor beta chain is a study of human T cells and chemical hapten exposure. Study-level information: Donors were sensitized with 2% DPC on the upper inner arm. Small differences in pooled library volume mainly drove the variation in TCR yields per sample. Overall study results and limits: Against controls, expanded TCRs gave rise to significantly more large CDR3 similarity clusters. The immune response of these alopecia patients might not match healthy individuals'.

Time point of the sample: patch test 2, 6 weeks after DPC sensitization. This sample's treatment: therapeutic diphenylcyclopropenone sensitization with weekly scalp DPC. The germline V gene encodes CDR1 SSHAT and CDR2 FNYEAQ (reference sequence). CDR3 size: 13 residues. This clonotype was recorded at least ten times. The antigen is not known. Compared with germline, one end of the junction differs, possibly owing to a read error. TCRdb reprocessed the RACE reads with MiXCR, giving one entry per CDR3 protein. The data contain nearly 95,000 distinct CDR3 sequences, approximately 11% of them seen just once; the ten biggest clones take up more than 2%.

The clonotype originates from a man in his forties or fifties with alopecia areata. Some clones in this sample may be carry-over from other donors' samples. Specimen: whole blood, collected in connection with sensitization to the hapten diphenylcyclopropenone (DPC). J is TRBJ2-5 and V is TRBV7-7, with 7 bases matching TRBD1. CDR3 protein: CASTTDRSQTQYF. The CDR3 DNA follows: TGTGCTAGCACCACGGACAGGAGTCAGACCCAGTACTTC.